Listed here is a single T cell receptor (beta chain). This sample is part of a study of blood T cell repertoires in COVID-19. About the research overall: In each case, the material was cDNA or gDNA derived from T cells, B-cell-depleted T cells, or PBMCs.

Repertoires were generated with immunoSEQ multiplex PCR, while TCRdb's copy carries only in-frame clones and drops some. The sample holds about 200,000 clones; approximately 86% are singletons and the top ten take 0.95%. Seattle patients were enrolled during active infection and followed longitudinally. The sample consisted of peripheral blood. The source is a man in his sixties with COVID-19, enrolled during active disease.

CDR3 amino acids: CASSPVRGDTEKLFF. The CDR3 DNA is TGTGCCAGCTCACCAGTACGAGGGGACACCGAAAAACTGTTTTTT. The chain is built from TRBV18 and TRBJ1-4; weak D call: TRBD1 (6 bases). This CDR3 has 15 amino acids. The V gene's germline CDR1 is KGHSH and CDR2 LQKENI. Trimming shortened V by 2 bases and J by 8 bases, and 15 bases separated the two germline ends.